These 8 T cell receptor beta chains were sequenced from one sample in a study of blood T cells in healthy people across ages. The use of a sample-barcoded 5' primer and a J-beta primer mix characterized a second PCR of about 6 to 12 cycles. One entry per CDR3 protein, called by TCRdb with MiXCR from the 5' RACE reads. Here the sample spans roughly 900,000 distinct CDR3 sequences, around 49% being singletons. Sample: blood. The receptors were sampled from a man aged 30 to 39 in good health.

V and J are TRBV28 and TRBJ2-3, with no clear D. CDR3 size: 14 residues. Trimming pared 7 bases from V and 1 base from J, leaving 12 bases between. Germline values: CDR1 MDHEN, CDR2 SYDVKM. The CDR3 here is CASNEPRGTDTQYF. CDR3 coding DNA: TGTGCCAGCAATGAACCTCGGGGCACAGATACGCAGTATTTT.

The V and J genes are TRBV30 and TRBJ2-7; the D gene is possibly TRBD2 (6 bases). V lost 7 bases, J lost 0 bases, and 13 bases lay in between. CDR1 is GTSNPN, CDR2 SVGIG, per germline (reference sequence). This CDR3 contains 13 residues. The CDR3 loop is CAYDGGNSYEQYF. The CDR3 DNA reads as TGTGCCTACGACGGGGGAAACTCCTACGAGCAGTACTTC.

This sequence joins TRBV3-1 and TRBJ1-5; D remains ambiguous. The V gene's germline CDR1 is LGHDT and CDR2 YNNKEL (reference sequence). Trimming shortened V by 0 bases and J by 2 bases, and 11 bases separated the two germline ends. The CDR3 runs to 16 residues. CDR3 sequence (DNA): TGTGCCAGCAGCCAAGATCGCGTTGTGGGCAATCAGCCCCAGCATTTT. This gives the protein CASSQDRVVGNQPQHF.

Concerning this clonotype: Relative to the germline gene, one junction end is altered; a read error may explain this. The chain recombines TRBV3-1 with TRBJ1-2, with D perhaps matching TRBD1 (5 bases). This CDR3 is 14 amino acids long. Germline values: CDR1 LGHDT, CDR2 YNNKEL (reference sequence). The CDR3 loop is CASNQGEGAGGYTF. For the CDR3, the DNA is TGTGCCAGCAACCAAGGGGAAGGGGCTGGCGGCTACACCTTC. The full variable domain, its missing parts supplied by reference TRBV3-1 and TRBJ1-2, is DTAVSQTPKYLVTQMGNDKSIKCEQNLGHDTMYWYKQDSKKFLKIMFSYNNKELIINETVPNRFSPKSPDKAHLNLHINSLELGDSAVYFCASNQGEGAGGYTFGSGTRLTVV.

The chain couples TRBV20-1 to TRBJ2-3; D may be TRBD2 (6 bases). The CDR3 sequence is 15 residues long. Trimming took 6 bases from V and 2 from J, leaving 18 bases between them. CDR1 and CDR2 from the germline V gene are DFQATT and SNEGSKA (reference sequence). In DNA, the CDR3 is TGCAGTGCCGCGCGGGGTGGGGCCTACACAGATACGCAGTATTTT. Translation: CSAARGGAYTDTQYF.

This clonotype occurred many times. The chain recombines TRBV6-6 with TRBJ2-3, with D perhaps given as TRBD1 or TRBD2 (5 bases each). Germline CDR1 reads MNHNY; CDR2 reads SVGAGI (reference sequence). Trimming cost V 6 bases and J 0 bases, with 13 bases left between them. The length of the CDR3 is 15 residues. DNA of the CDR3: TGTGCCAGCAGCCTGGGGGTCCTTAGCACAGATACGCAGTATTTT. It translates to CASSLGVLSTDTQYF.

The genes are TRBV29-1 and TRBJ2-5; D unclear. Germline CDR1 SQVTM, CDR2 ANQGSEA. The length of the CDR3 is 13 residues. V was cut by 3 bases and J by 5 bases, with 13 bases left in between. The CDR3 protein is CSVDQNRWETQYF. The CDR3, as DNA: TGCAGCGTTGATCAGAATCGATGGGAGACCCAGTACTTC.

The V gene is TRBV6-2 or TRBV6-3, the J gene TRBJ1-1; 9 bases align to TRBD1. CDR1 is MNHEY, CDR2 SVGEGT, per germline. The CDR3 loop spans 17 amino acids. V trimming: 0 bases; J trimming: 2 bases; junction bases outside the gene matches: 7. CDR3 amino acids: CASSYSPWGQGNTEAFF. The CDR3, as DNA: TGTGCCAGCAGTTACTCTCCATGGGGACAGGGAAACACTGAAGCTTTCTTT.